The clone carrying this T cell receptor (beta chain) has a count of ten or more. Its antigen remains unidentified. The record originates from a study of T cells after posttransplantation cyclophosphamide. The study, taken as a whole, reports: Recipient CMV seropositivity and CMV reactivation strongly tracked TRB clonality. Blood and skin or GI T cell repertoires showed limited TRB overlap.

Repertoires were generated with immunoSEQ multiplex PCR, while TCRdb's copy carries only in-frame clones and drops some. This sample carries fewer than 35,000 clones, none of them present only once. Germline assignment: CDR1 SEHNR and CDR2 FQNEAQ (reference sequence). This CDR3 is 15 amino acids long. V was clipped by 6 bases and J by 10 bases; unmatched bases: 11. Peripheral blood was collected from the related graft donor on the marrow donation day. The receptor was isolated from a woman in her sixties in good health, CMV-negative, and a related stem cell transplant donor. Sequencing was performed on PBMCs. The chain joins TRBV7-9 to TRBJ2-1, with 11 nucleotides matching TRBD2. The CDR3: CASSLRSSGGQEQFF. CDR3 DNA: TGTGCCAGCAGTCTTAGGTCTAGCGGGGGGCAAGAGCAGTTCTTC.